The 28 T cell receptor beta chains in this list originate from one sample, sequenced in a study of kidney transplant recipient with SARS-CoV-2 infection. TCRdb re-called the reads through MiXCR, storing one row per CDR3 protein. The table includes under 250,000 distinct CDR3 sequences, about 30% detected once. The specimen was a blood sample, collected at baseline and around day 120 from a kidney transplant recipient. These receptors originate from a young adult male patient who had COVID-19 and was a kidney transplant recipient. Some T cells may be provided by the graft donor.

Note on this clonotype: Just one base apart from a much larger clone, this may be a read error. Here the CDR3 DNA reads TGTGCCAGCGCTGCGGTAGGCTACACCTTC. Its translation: CASAAVGYTF. The rearrangement links TRBV28 to TRBJ1-2, with D unclear. The CDR3 totals 10 residues. The germline CDR1 and CDR2 sequences are MDHEN and SYDVKM. V was trimmed by 8 bases and J by 8 bases, leaving 9 bases between them.

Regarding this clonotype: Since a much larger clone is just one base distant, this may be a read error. In nucleotides, the CDR3 is TGCGCCAGCAGCCAAACGACTGGTTCCGTAGATACGCAGTATTTT. It codes for CASSQTTGSVDTQYF. The chain recombines TRBV4-3 with TRBJ2-3; D is uncertain. This CDR3 comprises 15 residues. CDR1 is LGHNA and CDR2 is YSLEER in the germline V gene. Trimming removed 2 bases at V and 5 bases at J, with 14 bases between.

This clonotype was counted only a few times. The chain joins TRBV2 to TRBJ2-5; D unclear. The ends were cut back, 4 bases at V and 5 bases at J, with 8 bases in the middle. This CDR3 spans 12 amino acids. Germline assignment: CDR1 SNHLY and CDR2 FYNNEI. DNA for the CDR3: TGTGCCAGCAGTGTTGGGCGCGAGACCCAGTACTTC. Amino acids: CASSVGRETQYF.

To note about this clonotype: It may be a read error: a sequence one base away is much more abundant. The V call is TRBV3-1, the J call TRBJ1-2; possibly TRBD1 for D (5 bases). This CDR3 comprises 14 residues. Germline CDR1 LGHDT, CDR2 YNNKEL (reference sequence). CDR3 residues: CACSPSPVGVGYTF. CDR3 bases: TGTGCCTGCAGCCCCTCCCCGGTAGGGGTTGGCTACACCTTC.

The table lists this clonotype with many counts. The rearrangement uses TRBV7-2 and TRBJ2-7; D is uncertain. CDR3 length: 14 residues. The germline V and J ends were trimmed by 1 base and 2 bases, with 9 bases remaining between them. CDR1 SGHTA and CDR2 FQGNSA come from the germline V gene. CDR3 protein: CASSLDPGPYEQYF. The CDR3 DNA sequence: TGTGCCAGCAGCTTAGATCCAGGCCCCTACGAGCAGTACTTC. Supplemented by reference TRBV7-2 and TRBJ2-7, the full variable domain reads GAGVSQSPSNKVTEKGKDVELRCDPISGHTALYWYRQSLGQGLEFLIYFQGNSAPDKSGLPSDRFSAERTGGSVSTLTIQRTQQEDSAVYLCASSLDPGPYEQYFGPGTRLTVT.

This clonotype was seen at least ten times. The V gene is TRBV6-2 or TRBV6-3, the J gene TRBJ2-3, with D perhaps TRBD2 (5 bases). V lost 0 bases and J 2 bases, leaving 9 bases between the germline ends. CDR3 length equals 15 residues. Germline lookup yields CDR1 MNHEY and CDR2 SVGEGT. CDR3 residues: CASSYSASFTDTQYF. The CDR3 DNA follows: TGTGCCAGCAGTTACTCGGCTAGCTTCACAGATACGCAGTATTTT.

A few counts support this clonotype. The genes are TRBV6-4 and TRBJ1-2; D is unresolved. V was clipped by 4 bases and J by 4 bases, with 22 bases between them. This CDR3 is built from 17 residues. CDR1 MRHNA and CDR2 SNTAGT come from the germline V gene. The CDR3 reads CASSGIASHGKTYGYTF. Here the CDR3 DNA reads TGTGCCAGCAGTGGAATAGCCTCACACGGAAAGACCTATGGCTACACCTTC.

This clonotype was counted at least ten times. CDR3: CASSTYCPISGLTGELFF. As DNA, the CDR3 is TGTGCCAGCAGCACGTACTGTCCCATTTCAGGCTTGACCGGGGAGCTGTTTTTT. The chain has TRBV3-1 and TRBJ2-2, with no clear D. The germline V and J ends were trimmed by 5 bases and 5 bases, with 24 bases remaining between them. The CDR3 extends over 18 amino acids. CDR1 is LGHDT and CDR2 is YNNKEL in the germline V gene (reference sequence).

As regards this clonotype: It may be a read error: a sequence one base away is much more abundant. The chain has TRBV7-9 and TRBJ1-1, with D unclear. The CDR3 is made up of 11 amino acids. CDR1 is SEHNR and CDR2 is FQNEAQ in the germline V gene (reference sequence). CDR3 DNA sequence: TGTGCCAGCGGCTTAAGGGATGAAGCTTTCTTT. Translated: CASGLRDEAFF.

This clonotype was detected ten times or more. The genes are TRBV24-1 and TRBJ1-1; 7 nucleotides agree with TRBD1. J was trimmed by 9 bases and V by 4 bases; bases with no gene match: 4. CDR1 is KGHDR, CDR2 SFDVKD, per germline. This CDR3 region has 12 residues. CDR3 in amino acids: CATSDRQGQAFF. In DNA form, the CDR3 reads TGTGCCACCAGTGACCGACAGGGCCAAGCTTTCTTT.

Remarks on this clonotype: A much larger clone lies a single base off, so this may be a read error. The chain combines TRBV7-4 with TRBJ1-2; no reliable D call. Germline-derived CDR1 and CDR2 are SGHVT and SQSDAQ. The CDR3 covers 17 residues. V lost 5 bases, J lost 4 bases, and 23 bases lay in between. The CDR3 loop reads CASSSRNSARKTYGYTF. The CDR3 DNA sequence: TGTGCCAGCAGCAGTAGGAATTCAGCTCGAAAGACCTATGGCTACACCTTC.

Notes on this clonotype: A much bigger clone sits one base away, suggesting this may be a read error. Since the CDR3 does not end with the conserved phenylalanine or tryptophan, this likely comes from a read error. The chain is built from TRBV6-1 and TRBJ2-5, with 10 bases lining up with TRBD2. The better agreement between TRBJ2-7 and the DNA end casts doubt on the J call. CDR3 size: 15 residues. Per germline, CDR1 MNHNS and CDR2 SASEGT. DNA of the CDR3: TGTGCCAGCAGTGAAGGAACTAGCGGGATTAACGAGCAGTACCTC. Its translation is CASSEGTSGINEQYL.

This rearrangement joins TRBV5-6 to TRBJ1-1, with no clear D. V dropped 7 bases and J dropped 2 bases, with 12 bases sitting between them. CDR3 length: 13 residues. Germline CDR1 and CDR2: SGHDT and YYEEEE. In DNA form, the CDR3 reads TGTGCCAGCGGCTCGTGGGAAAACACTGAAGCTTTCTTT. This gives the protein CASGSWENTEAFF.

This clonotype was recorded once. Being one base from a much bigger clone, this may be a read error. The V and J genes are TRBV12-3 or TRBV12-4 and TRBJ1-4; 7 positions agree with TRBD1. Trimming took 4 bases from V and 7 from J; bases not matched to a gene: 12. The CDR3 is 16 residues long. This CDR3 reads CASSSRLGTEPEKLFF. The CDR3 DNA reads TGTGCCAGCAGTTCGCGACTCGGGACAGAGCCTGAAAAACTGTTTTTT.

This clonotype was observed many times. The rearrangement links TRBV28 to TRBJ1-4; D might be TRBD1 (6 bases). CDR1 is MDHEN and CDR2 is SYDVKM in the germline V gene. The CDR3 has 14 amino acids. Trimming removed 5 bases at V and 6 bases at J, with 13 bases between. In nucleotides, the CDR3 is TGTGCCAGCAGTATCCCACAGGGAGATGAAAAACTGTTTTTT. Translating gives CASSIPQGDEKLFF.

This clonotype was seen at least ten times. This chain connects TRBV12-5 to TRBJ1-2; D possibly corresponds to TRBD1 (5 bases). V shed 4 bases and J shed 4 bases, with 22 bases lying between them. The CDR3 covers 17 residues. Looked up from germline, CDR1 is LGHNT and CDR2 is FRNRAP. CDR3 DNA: TGTGCTAGTGGTTGTCTTTATTTGCAGGGAAAGACCTATGGCTACACCTTC. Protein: CASGCLYLQGKTYGYTF.

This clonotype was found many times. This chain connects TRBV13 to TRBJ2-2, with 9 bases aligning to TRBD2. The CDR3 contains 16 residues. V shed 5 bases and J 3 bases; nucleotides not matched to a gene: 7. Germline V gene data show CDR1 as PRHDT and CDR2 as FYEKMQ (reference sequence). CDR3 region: CASSRGVAGDTGELFF. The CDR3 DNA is TGTGCCAGCAGCAGGGGGGTAGCGGGAGACACCGGGGAGCTGTTTTTT.

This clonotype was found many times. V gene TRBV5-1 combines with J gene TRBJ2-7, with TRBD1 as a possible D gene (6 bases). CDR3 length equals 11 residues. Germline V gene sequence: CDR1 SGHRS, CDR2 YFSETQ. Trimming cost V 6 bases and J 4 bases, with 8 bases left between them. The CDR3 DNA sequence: TGCGCCAGCAAAGACAGGTACGAGCAGTACTTC. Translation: CASKDRYEQYF.

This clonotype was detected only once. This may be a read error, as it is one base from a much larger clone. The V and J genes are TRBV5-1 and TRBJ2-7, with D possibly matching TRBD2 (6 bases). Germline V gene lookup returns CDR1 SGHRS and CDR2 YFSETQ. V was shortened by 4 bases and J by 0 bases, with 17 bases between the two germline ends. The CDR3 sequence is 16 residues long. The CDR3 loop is CASSPAPIGSSYEQYV. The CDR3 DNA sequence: TGCGCCAGCAGCCCTGCCCCTATCGGGAGCTCCTACGAGCAGTACGTC.

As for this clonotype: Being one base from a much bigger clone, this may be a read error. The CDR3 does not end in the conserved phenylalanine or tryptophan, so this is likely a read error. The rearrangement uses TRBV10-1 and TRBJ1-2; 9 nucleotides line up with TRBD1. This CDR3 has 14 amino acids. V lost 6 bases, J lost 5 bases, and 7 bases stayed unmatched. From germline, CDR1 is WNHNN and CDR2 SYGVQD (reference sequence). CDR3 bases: TGCGCCAGCAGGGAAGTACAGGGGGCATATGGCTACACCCTC. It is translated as CASREVQGAYGYTL.

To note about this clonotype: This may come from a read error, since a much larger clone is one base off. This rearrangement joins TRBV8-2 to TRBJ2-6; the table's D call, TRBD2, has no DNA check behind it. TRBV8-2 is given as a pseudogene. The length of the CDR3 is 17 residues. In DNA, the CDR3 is TGTGGCAAGCTGCGAGGGATAACACAAAGTCGGGCCAACGTCCTGACTTTC. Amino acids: CGKLRGITQSRANVLTF.

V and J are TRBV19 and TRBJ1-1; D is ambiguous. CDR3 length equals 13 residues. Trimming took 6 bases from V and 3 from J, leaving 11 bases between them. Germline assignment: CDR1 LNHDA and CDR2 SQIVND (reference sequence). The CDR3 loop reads CASSGLADTEAFF. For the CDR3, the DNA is TGTGCCAGTAGCGGTTTGGCAGACACTGAAGCTTTCTTT.

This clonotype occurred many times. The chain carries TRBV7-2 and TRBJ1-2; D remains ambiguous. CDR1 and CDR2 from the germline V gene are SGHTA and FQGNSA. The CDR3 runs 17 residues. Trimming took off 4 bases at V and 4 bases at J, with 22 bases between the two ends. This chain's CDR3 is CASSCSRRDGKTYGYTF. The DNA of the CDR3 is TGTGCCAGCAGCTGTTCACGCAGAGACGGAAAGACCTATGGCTACACCTTC.

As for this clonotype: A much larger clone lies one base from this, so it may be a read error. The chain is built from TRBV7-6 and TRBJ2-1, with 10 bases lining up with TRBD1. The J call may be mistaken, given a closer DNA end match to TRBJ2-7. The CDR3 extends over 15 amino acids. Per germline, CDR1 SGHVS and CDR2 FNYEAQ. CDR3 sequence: CASSGRDRGFGEQYF. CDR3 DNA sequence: TGTGCCAGCAGCGGCCGGGACAGGGGTTTCGGGGAGCAGTACTTC.

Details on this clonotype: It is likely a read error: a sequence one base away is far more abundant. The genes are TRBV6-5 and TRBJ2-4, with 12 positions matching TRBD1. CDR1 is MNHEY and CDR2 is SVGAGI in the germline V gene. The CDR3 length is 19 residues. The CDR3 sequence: CASSPKPGQGAGGANVLAF. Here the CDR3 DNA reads TGTGCCAGCAGCCCTAAGCCGGGACAGGGGGCGGGCGGGGCCAACGTCCTGGCTTTC.

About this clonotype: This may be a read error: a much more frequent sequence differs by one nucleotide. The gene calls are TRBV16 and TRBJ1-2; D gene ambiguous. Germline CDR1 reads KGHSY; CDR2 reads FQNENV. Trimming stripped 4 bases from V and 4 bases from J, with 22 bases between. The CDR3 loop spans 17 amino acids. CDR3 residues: CASSRVPAVRKTYGYTF. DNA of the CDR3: TGTGCCAGCAGCCGTGTGCCGGCCGTTAGAAAGACCTATGGCTACACCTTC.

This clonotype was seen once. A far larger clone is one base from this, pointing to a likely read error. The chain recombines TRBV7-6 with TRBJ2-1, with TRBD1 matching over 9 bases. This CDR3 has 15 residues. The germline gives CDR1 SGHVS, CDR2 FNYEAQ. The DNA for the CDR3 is TGTGCCAACAGCTTAGGAGTGACAGGGGGCAATGAGCAGTTCTTC. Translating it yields CANSLGVTGGNEQFF.

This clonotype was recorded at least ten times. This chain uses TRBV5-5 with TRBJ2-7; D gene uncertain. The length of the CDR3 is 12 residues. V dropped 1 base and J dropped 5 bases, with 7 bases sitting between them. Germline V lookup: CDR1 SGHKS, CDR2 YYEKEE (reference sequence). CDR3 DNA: TGTGCCAGCAGCTTGTCCAGAAACGAGCAGTACTTC. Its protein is CASSLSRNEQYF.